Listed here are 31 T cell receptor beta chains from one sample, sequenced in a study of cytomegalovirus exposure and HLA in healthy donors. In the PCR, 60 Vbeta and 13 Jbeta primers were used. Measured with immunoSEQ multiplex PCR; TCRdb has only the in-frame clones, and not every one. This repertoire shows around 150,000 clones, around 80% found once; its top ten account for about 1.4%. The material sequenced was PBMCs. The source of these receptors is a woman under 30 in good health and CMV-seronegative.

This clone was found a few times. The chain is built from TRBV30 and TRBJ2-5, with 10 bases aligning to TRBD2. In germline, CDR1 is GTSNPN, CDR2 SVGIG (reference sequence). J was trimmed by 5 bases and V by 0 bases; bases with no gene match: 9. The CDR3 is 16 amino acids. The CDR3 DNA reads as TGTGCCTGGAGTGTACAGCGGGGGGGCTGGGGGGAGACCCAGTACTTC. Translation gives CAWSVQRGGWGETQYF.

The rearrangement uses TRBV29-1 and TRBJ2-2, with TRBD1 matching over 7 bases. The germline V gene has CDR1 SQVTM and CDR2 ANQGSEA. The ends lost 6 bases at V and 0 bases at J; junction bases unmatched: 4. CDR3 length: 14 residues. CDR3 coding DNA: TGCAGCGTCTACGGGACAGCGAACACCGGGGAGCTGTTTTTT. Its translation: CSVYGTANTGELFF.

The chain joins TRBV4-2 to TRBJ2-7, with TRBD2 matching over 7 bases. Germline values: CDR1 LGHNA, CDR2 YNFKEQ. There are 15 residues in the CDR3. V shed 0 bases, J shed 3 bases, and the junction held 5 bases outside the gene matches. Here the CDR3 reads CASSQEERGDYEQYF. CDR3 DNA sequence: TGTGCCAGCAGCCAAGAAGAGCGGGGAGACTACGAGCAGTACTTC.

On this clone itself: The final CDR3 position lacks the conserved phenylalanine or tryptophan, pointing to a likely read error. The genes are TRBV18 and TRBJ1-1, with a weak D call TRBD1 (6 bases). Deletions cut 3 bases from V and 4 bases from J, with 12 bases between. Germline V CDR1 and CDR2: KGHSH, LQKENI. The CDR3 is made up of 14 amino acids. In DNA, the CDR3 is TGTGCCAGCTCACCGCCTCAGGGGCCCACTGAAGCTTTCATT. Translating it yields CASSPPQGPTEAFI.

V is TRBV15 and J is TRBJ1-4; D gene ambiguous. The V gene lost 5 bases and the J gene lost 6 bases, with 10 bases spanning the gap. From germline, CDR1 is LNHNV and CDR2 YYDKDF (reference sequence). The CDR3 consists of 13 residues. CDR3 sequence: CATSPTRDEKLFF. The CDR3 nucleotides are TGTGCCACCAGCCCCACTAGGGATGAAAAACTGTTTTTT.

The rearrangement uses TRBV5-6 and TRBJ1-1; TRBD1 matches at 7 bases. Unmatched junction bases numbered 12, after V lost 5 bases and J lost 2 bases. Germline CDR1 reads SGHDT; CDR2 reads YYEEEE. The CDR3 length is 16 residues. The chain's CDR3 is CASRRPMGQRNTEAFF. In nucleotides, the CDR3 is TGTGCCAGCAGACGCCCCATGGGACAGCGAAACACTGAAGCTTTCTTT.

CDR3 sequence (DNA): TGTGCCAGCAGCTTGGTCTCGGCGGGGGGCACAGATACGCAGTATTTT. Protein sequence: CASSLVSAGGTDTQYF. The chain uses TRBV11-2 and TRBJ2-3; 7 bases line up with TRBD2. CDR1 is SGHAT and CDR2 is FQNNGV in the germline V gene. This CDR3 comprises 16 residues. The V gene end was trimmed by 3 bases and the J gene end by 1 base; junction bases not matched to a gene: 7.

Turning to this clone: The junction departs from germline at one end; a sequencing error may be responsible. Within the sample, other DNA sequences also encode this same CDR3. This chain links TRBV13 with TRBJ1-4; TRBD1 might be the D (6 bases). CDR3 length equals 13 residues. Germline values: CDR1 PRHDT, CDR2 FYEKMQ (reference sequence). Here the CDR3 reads CASSLSGAEKLFF. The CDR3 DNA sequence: TGTGCCAGCAGCTTATCAGGGGCGGAAAAGCTGTTTTTT.

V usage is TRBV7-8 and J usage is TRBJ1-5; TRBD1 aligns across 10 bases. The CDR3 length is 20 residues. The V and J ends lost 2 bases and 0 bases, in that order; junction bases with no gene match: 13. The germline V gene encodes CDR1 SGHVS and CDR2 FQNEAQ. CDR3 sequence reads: CASSLRGTGDMSYSNQPQHF. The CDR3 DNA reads TGTGCCAGCAGCTTAAGGGGGACAGGGGACATGAGTTATAGCAATCAGCCCCAGCATTTT.

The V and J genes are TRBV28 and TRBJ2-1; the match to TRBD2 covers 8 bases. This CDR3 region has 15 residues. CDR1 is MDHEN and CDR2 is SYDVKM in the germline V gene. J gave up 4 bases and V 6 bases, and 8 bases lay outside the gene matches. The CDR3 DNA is TGTGCCAGCAGGGATCGGGGGGGACCATACAATGAGCAGTTCTTC. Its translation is CASRDRGGPYNEQFF. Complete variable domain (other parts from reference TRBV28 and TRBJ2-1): DVKVTQSSRYLVKRTGEKVFLECVQDMDHENMFWYRQDPGLGLRLIYFSYDVKMKEKGDIPEGYSVSREKKERFSLILESASTNQTSMYLCASRDRGGPYNEQFFGPGTRLTVL.

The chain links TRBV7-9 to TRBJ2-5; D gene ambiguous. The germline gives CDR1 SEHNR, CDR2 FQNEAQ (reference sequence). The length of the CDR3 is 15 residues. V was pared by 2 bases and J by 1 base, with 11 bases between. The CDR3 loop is CASSLRYSIQETQYF. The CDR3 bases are TGTGCCAGCAGCTTACGTTACAGTATCCAAGAGACCCAGTACTTC.

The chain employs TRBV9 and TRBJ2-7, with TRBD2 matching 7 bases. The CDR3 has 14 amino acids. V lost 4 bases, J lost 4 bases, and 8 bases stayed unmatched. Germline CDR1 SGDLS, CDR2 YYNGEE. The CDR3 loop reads CASSPSGAIYEQYF. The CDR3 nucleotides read TGTGCCAGCAGCCCCAGCGGGGCGATTTACGAGCAGTACTTC.

The CDR3 reads CASSQGAANQPQHF. For the CDR3, the DNA is TGCGCCAGCAGCCAAGGGGCAGCAAATCAGCCCCAGCATTTT. The chain carries TRBV4-1 and TRBJ1-5; D call uncertain. The CDR3 consists of 14 residues. The germline V and J ends were trimmed by 1 base and 4 bases, with 8 bases remaining between them. Germline CDR1 and CDR2: MGHRA and YSYEKL.

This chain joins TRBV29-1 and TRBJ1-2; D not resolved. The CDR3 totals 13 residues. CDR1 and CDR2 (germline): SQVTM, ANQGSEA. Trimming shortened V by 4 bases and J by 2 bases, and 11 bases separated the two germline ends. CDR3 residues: CSVASGSNYGYTF. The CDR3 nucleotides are TGCAGCGTTGCATCCGGGTCGAACTATGGCTACACCTTC.

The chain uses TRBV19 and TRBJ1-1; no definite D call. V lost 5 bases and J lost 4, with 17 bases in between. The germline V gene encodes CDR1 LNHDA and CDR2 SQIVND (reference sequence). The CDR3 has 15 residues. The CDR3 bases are TGTGCCAGTAGTCTTACGGTGATGTCAGGCACTGAAGCTTTCTTT. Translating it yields CASSLTVMSGTEAFF. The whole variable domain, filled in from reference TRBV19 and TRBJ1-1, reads DGGITQSPKYLFRKEGQNVTLSCEQNLNHDAMYWYRQDPGQGLRLIYYSQIVNDFQKGDIAEGYSVSREKKESFPLTVTSAQKNPTAFYLCASSLTVMSGTEAFFGQGTRLTVV.

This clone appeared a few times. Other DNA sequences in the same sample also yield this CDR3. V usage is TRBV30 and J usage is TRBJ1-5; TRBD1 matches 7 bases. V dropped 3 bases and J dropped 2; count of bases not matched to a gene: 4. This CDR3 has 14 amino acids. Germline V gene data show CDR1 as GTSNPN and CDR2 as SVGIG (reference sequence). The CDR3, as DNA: TGTGCCTGGAGCCCCGGGACAGGCAATCAGCCCCAGCATTTT. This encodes CAWSPGTGNQPQHF.

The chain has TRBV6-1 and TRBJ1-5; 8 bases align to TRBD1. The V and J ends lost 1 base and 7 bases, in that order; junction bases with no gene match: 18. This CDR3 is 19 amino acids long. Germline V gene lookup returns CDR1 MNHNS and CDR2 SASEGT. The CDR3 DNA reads TGTGCCAGCAGTGAAGACCCCCAAGGACAGGGAGCTTGGTGGCAGCCCCAGCATTTT. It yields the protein CASSEDPQGQGAWWQPQHF.

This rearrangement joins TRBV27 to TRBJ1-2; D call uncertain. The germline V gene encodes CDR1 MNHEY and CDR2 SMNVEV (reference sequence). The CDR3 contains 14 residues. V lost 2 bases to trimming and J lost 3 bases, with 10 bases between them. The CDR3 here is CASSLEGSDYGYTF. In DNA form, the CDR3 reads TGTGCCAGCAGTTTAGAGGGTTCAGACTATGGCTACACCTTC.

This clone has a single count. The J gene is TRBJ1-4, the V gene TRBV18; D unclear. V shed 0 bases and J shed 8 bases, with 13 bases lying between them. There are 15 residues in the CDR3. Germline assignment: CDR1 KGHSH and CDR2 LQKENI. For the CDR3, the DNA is TGTGCCAGCTCACCACCGGGCCTAAGGGAGGAAAAACTGTTTTTT. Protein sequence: CASSPPGLREEKLFF.

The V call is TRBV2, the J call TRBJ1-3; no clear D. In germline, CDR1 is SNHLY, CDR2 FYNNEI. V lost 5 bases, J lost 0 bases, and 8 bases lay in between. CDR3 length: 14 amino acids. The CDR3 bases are TGTGCCAGCAGTCCCGACAACTCTGGAAACACCATATATTTT. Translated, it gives CASSPDNSGNTIYF.

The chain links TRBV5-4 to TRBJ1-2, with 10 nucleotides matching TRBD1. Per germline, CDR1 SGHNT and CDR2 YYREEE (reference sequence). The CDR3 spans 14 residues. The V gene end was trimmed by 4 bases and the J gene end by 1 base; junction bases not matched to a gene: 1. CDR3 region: CASSRDRGNYGYTF. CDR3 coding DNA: TGTGCCAGCAGCCGGGACAGGGGTAACTATGGCTACACCTTC.

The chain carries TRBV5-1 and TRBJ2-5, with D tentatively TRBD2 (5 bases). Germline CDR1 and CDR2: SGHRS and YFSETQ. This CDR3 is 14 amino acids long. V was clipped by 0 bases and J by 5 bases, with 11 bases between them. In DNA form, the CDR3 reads TGCGCCAGCAGCTTGGCCGTGGAGGCGGAGACCCAGTACTTC. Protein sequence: CASSLAVEAETQYF.

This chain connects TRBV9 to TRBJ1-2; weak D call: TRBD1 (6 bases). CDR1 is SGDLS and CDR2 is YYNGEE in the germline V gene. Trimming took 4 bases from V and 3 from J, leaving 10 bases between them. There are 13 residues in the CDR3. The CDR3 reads CASSTWTDYGYTF. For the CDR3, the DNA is TGTGCCAGCAGCACCTGGACAGACTATGGCTACACCTTC.

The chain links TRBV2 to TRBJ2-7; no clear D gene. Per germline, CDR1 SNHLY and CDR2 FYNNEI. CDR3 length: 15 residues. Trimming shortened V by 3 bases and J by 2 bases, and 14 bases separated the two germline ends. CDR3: CASSDIDFSTYEQYF. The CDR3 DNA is TGTGCCAGCAGTGATATTGACTTTTCAACCTACGAGCAGTACTTC.

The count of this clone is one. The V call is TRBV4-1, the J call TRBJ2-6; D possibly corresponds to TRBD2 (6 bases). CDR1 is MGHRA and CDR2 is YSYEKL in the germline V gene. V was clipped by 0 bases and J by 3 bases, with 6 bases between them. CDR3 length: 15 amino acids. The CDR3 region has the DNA TGCGCCAGCAGCCAAGAGGAGGGTGGGGCCAACGTCCTGACTTTC. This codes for CASSQEEGGANVLTF.

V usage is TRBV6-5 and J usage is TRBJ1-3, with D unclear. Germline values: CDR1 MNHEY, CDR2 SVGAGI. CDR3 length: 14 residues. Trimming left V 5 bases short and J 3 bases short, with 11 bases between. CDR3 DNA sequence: TGTGCCAGCAGTGTTCGGGGAATTGGAAACACCATATATTTT. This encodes CASSVRGIGNTIYF.

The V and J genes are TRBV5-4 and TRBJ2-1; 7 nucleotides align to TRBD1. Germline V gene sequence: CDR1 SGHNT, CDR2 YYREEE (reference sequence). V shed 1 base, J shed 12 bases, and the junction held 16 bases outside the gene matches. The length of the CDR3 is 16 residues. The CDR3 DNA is TGTGCCAGCAGCTTGATAGGACAGGAGTCGATCGAATTGCAGTTCTTC. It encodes CASSLIGQESIELQFF. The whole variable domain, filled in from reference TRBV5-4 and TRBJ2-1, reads ETGVTQSPTHLIKTRGQQVTLRCSSQSGHNTVSWYQQALGQGPQFIFQYYREEENGRGNFPPRFSGLQFPNYSSELNVNALELDDSALYLCASSLIGQESIELQFFGPGTRLTVL.

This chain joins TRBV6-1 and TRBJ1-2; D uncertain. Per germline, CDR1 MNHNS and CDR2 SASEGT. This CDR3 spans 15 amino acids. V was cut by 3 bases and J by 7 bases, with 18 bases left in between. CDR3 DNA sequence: TGTGCCAGCAGTGACCCGGTGAACCTATGGAGTGGCTACACCTTC. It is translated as CASSDPVNLWSGYTF.

CDR3 nucleotides: TGCGCCAGCAGCTTGGCTTTTCGGGGCCAAGAGACCCAGTACTTC. Translation: CASSLAFRGQETQYF. V gene TRBV5-1 combines with J gene TRBJ2-5, with a possible D match to TRBD2 (5 bases). Germline values: CDR1 SGHRS, CDR2 YFSETQ. This CDR3 is 15 amino acids long. Trimming pared 0 bases from V and 1 base from J, leaving 10 bases between.

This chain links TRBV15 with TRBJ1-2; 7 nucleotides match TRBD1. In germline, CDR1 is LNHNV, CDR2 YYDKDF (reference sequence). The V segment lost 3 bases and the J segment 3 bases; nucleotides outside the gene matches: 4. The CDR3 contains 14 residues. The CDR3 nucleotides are TGTGCCACCAGCAGTCGACAGGGCCACTATGGCTACACCTTC. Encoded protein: CATSSRQGHYGYTF.

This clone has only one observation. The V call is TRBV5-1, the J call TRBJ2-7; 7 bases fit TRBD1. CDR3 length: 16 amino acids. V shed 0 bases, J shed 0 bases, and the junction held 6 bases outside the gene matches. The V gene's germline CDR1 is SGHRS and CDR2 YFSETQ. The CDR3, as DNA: TGCGCCAGCAGCTTGGCCTTGACAGGGCTCTCCTACGAGCAGTACTTC. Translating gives CASSLALTGLSYEQYF.